This TCR beta chain appears in the sequencing data of a study of graft-versus-host responses after intestinal transplantation. Notes on the study in general: Some patients had graft-donor T cell macrochimerism, and their allografts showed high graft-versus-host to host-versus-graft clonal ratios. Recipient bone marrow held GvH clones, some seen earlier in ileum or blood.

CDR1 is MRHNA, CDR2 SNTAGT, per germline. CDR3 size: 15 residues. The V end lost 3 bases, the J end lost 6 bases, and 15 bases lay between the germline ends. Some clones are missing from TCRdb's copy, which holds only in-frame ones; the method was immunoSEQ multiplex PCR. The data show some 100,000 clones, with 80% to 95% seen just once and around 6% held by the top ten. As to this clone: No antigen is known for it.

The receptor was isolated from a human donor who received an intestinal transplant. The chain uses TRBV6-4 and TRBJ2-1; D is tentatively TRBD1 or TRBD2 (5 bases each). Specimen: unstimulated CD8+ T cells sorted from spleen or lymph node cells, collected before intestinal transplant. The CDR3 bases are TGTGCCAGCAGTGAGCGGCTAGCTGGGGGCAATGAGCAGTTCTTC. As protein: CASSERLAGGNEQFF.